The 15 T cell receptor delta chains given below trace back to one sample, sequenced in a study of γδ T cells in repeated Plasmodium falciparum infection (dated by TCRdb to the early 2020s). Vgamma9/Vdelta2+ and Vdelta2-negative gammadelta T cell populations were flow-sorted from peripheral blood mononuclear cells for bulk TCR repertoire analysis. The method was multiplex PCR. The run used an Illumina MiSeq. Identical DNA sequences were merged into single rows after TCRdb reprocessed the public reads with CATT. The sample includes 55,000 to 70,000 delta-chain clones, with around 1.7% observed a single time. The top ten constitute over 14% of the sample. Sequencing was done on a sample of gamma-delta T cells from blood. These receptor sequences come from a pool of human donors (malaria-infected and uninfected, not separated).

This clone was counted ten times or more. This is likely an artifact of a read error, given a far larger clone one base away. The same CDR3 arises from other DNA sequences in this sample as well. The chain is built from TRDV1 and TRDJ1; no clear D gene. The germline V and J ends were trimmed by 4 bases and 5 bases, with 32 bases remaining between them. CDR1 TSWWSYY and CDR2 QGS come from the germline V gene. This CDR3 contains 20 residues. In DNA form, the CDR3 reads TGTGCTCTTGGGGTATTATTCCGTCACCCCAGGGGTCCGAGGGCTGATAAACTCATCTTT. It specifies CALGVLFRHPRGPRADKLIF.

A few counts support this clone. With only one base between it and a far larger clone, this is likely a read error. The same CDR3 also results from other DNA sequences found in this sample. The chain links TRDV1 to TRDJ1; D is perhaps TRDD3 (6 bases). The CDR3 loop spans 20 amino acids. Trimming removed 0 bases from V and 0 bases from J, with 23 bases in between. CDR1 is TSWWSYY and CDR2 is QGS in the germline V gene. The CDR3 DNA reads TGTGCTCTTGGGGAACTCTTGGGAACCGGGAGATACGGTTACACCGATAAACTCATCTTT. Translated, it gives CALGELLGTGRYGYTDKLIF.

Relative to its sample, this clone is medium-sized. The rearrangement uses TRDV1 and TRDJ1; 9 bases are a match to TRDD3. The CDR3 spans 15 residues. Germline V gene sequence: CDR1 TSWWSYY, CDR2 QGS. V shed 5 bases, J shed 4 bases, and the junction held 8 bases outside the gene matches. The CDR3 here is CALGPYWGTGDKLIF. The CDR3, as DNA: TGTGCTCTTGGGCCGTACTGGGGGACCGGCGATAAACTCATCTTT.

Regarding this clone: For this DNA, TCRdb reports the protein of a much larger clone, which diverges at residue 11, most likely from a read error; the protein presented here is translated directly from the DNA. The genes are TRDV1 and TRDJ1, with D possibly TRDD3 on 5 matching bases. There are 16 residues in the CDR3. Germline CDR1 reads TSWWSYY; CDR2 reads QGS. V dropped 3 bases and J dropped 4 bases, with 18 bases sitting between them. The CDR3 region has the DNA TGTGCTCTTGGGGACACCTCGGGACGATACATCGATAAACTCATCTTT. As protein: CALGDTSGRYIDKLIF.

This clone was found a few times. A far larger clone is one nucleotide away, so this likely arose from a read error. This specimen includes other DNA sequences encoding the same CDR3. CDR3 region: CALGEWHFLPLGDRGYTYKLIF. The CDR3 coding sequence is TGTGCTCTTGGGGAATGGCATTTCCTGCCTCTTGGGGATAGGGGCTACACCTATAAACTCATCTTT. This rearrangement joins TRDV1 to TRDJ1, with 7 nucleotides matching TRDD3. Germline CDR1 TSWWSYY, CDR2 QGS. The length of the CDR3 is 22 residues.

With respect to this clone: The protein held in TCRdb is that of a much larger clone and does not match this DNA's translation at residue 11, likely because of a read error; the protein shown is translated from the DNA. The rearrangement uses TRDV2 and TRDJ1; D gene ambiguous. Germline CDR1 reads GEAIGNYY; CDR2 reads EKD. V was pared by 0 bases and J by 0 bases, with 25 bases between. The CDR3 has 20 residues. The CDR3 reads CACDTMSLPLRASYTDKLIF. The CDR3 nucleotides read TGTGCCTGTGACACCATGAGCCTCCCCCTGAGGGCCTCGTACACCGATAAACTCATCTTT.

This clone has a count of ten or more. The protein TCRdb lists belongs to a much larger clone and differs from this DNA's translation at residue 16, which points to a read error; the protein shown is made from the DNA. J is TRDJ1 and V is TRDV1; D is uncertain. CDR3 size: 19 residues. Germline V lookup: CDR1 TSWWSYY, CDR2 QGS. This CDR3 is CALGELQIPLTPSIDRLIF. The CDR3 bases are TGTGCTCTTGGGGAACTACAGATCCCCCTGACCCCGAGCATCGATAGACTCATCTTT.

This clone was picked up a small number of times. TCRdb's protein for this DNA is that of a much larger clone and differs from the translation at residue 17, likely a read error; the protein shown is the DNA translation. The chain recombines TRDV1 with TRDJ1; D not certain. The germline CDR1 and CDR2 sequences are TSWWSYY and QGS. This CDR3 comprises 20 residues. As DNA, the CDR3 is TGTGCTCTTGGGGTATTATTCCGTCACCCCAGGGGTCCGAGGGCCGATAGACTCATCTTT. Amino acid sequence: CALGVLFRHPRGPRADRLIF.

Comments on this clone: This likely stems from a read error, as it lies one base from a far larger clone. This specimen includes other DNA sequences encoding the same CDR3. The chain recombines TRDV2 with TRDJ1; TRDD3 might be the D (5 bases). CDR3 length: 17 residues. Germline V gene lookup returns CDR1 GEAIGNYY and CDR2 EKD. CDR3: CACDDLPWGRNTDKLIF. In DNA form, the CDR3 reads TGTGCCTGTGACGACCTGCCTTGGGGACGGAACACCGACAAACTCATCTTT.

This clone was detected a few times. With a far larger clone one base away, a read error is the likely cause. Other DNA sequences in the sample encode the same CDR3. The chain employs TRDV2 and TRDJ1; 10 positions agree with TRDD3. TCRdb supplies no J gene; here it was assigned by aligning the nucleotide sequence to germline. The CDR3 is 16 amino acids. Germline assignment: CDR1 GEAIGNYY and CDR2 EKD. The CDR3 region is CACDYNWGIATDKLIF. The CDR3 region has the DNA TGTGCCTGTGACTACAACTGGGGGATTGCCACCGACAAACTCATCTTT.

This clone was seen ten or more times. A single base is all that separates this from a far larger clone, so a read error is likely. Other DNA sequences in this sample translate to the same CDR3. This chain joins TRDV1 and TRDJ1; TRDD2 is a possible D gene (5 bases). V was pared by 9 bases and J by 5 bases, with 13 bases between. This CDR3 has 12 amino acids. Germline CDR1 TSWWSYY, CDR2 QGS. The CDR3 region has the DNA TGTGCTCTCTTTTCCTCCCGGGATAAACTCATCTTT. Translated: CALFSSRDKLIF.

This clone was seen a handful of times. TCRdb shows a much larger clone's protein in place of this DNA's translation, and the two differ at residue 10, likely through a read error; the protein shown is translated from the DNA. The rearrangement uses TRDV1 and TRDJ1; 9 bases map to TRDD3. Germline matching of the DNA provided the J gene here, since TCRdb leaves it blank. The V segment lost 3 bases and the J segment 4 bases; nucleotides outside the gene matches: 51. Germline CDR1 reads TSWWSYY; CDR2 reads QGS. The CDR3 contains 30 residues. The CDR3 region has the DNA TGTGCTCTTGGGGAGATTGGCCGTCAAGGTACCTTTCATTTCCTGTACCGGAGGATTTGGGGGATAACGTTACTCGATAAACTCATCTTT. It encodes CALGEIGRQGTFHFLYRRIWGITLLDKLIF.

The table lists this clone with a few counts. This likely stems from a read error, as it lies one base from a far larger clone. This sample includes further DNA sequences coding for the same CDR3. CDR3 sequence reads: CAFVGLPTKLGDTFTDKLIF. The CDR3 bases are TGTGCCTTTGTGGGGCTACCAACCAAACTGGGGGATACCTTCACTGATAAACTCATCTTT. The chain has TRDV3 and TRDJ1; TRDD3 matches at 12 bases. Assignment of the J gene here rests on matching the DNA to germline, because TCRdb gives none. Trimming at V came to 2 bases and at J to 5 bases, leaving 24 bases not matched to a gene. The CDR3 is 20 amino acids. Germline CDR1 is TVYSNPD and CDR2 is GDNSRS (reference sequence).

Only a few counts were recorded for this clone. A far larger clone is one base from this, pointing to a likely read error. The identical CDR3 is also encoded by other nucleotide sequences in the sample. V and J are TRDV2 and TRDJ1, with TRDD3 matching 10 bases. TCRdb supplies no J gene; here it was assigned by aligning the nucleotide sequence to germline. CDR3 size: 13 residues. Germline loops: CDR1 GEAIGNYY, CDR2 EKD. CDR3 amino acids: CACDRGIRGKLIF. The CDR3 nucleotides read TGCGCCTGTGATAGGGGGATACGCGGGAAACTCATCTTT.

Note on this clone: A far larger clone is only one base removed, so a read error is likely. The same CDR3 also results from other DNA sequences found in this sample. The rearrangement links TRDV1 to TRDJ1; 12 bases fit TRDD3. Since TCRdb gives no J gene, matching the DNA to germline was used here to assign it. The CDR3 consists of 22 residues. CDR1 is TSWWSYY and CDR2 is QGS in the germline V gene. DNA of the CDR3: TGTGCCCTTGGGGTCCGTCACTTCCTACGCGTCACTGGGGGATACAGGGCCGATAAACTCATCTTT. Protein sequence: CALGVRHFLRVTGGYRADKLIF.